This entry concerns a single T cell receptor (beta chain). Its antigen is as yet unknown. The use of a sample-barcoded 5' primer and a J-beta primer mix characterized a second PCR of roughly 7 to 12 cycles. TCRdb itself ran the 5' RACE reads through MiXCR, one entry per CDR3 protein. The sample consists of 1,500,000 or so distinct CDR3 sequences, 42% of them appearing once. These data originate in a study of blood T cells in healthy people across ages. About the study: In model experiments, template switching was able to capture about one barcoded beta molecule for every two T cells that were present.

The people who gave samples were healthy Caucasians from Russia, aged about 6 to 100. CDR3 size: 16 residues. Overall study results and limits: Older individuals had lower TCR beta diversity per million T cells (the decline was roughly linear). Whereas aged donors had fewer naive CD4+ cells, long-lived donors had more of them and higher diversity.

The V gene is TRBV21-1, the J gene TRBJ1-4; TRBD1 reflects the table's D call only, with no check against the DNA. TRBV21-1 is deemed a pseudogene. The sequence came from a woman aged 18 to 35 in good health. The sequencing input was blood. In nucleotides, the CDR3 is TGTGCCAGCAGCAAGCACCCGGGACAGGTTAATGAAAAACTGTTTTTT. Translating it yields CASSKHPGQVNEKLFF.